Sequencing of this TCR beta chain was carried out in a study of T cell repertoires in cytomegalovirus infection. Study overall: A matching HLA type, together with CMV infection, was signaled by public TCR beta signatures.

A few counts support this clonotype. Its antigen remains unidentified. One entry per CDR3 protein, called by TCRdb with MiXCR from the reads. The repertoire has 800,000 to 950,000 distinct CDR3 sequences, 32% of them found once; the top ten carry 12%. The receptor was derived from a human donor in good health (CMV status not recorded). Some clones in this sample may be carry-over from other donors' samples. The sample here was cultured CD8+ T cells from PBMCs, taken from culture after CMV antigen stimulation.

CDR3 in DNA: TGTGCCAGCAGCCGAGGGCGGGAGCTGTTTTTT. This codes for CASSRGRELFF. This chain connects TRBV14 to TRBJ2-2; maybe TRBD2 (5 bases). Trimming cost V 4 bases and J 9 bases, with 6 bases left between them. Germline V lookup: CDR1 SGHDN, CDR2 FVKESK. This CDR3 spans 11 amino acids.